This TCR beta chain appears in the sequencing data of a study of shared clonotypes between healthy human individuals. Study-level results: Generation probability values for non-shared clonotypes were lower than those for clonotypes shared by all four donors. Rarefaction revealed incomplete sorted-subset sequencing despite large depth.

CDR1 and CDR2 (germline): SGHVS, FQNEAQ. After removal of 5 bases from V and 6 bases from J, the junction contained 12 bases not matched to a gene. CDR3 length: 16 amino acids. CD8 cells classed as naive were CD45RO-negative and positively selected for CCR7, excluding terminally differentiated effector memory CD45RA+ cells. Assay used: immunoSEQ multiplex PCR; TCRdb lists only in-frame clones, some missing. The sample has 700,000 to 950,000 clones; 95% to 97% are singletons. Note on this clone: Its antigen is as yet unknown.

V and J are TRBV7-8 and TRBJ1-2, with TRBD1 identical over 10 bases. The source is a man aged 30 to 39 in good health. The sequencing sample was made of naive CD8+ T cells sorted from blood. The CDR3 region is CASSPTDRGNLNGYTF. CDR3 sequence (DNA): TGTGCCAGCAGCCCAACGGACAGGGGGAATCTAAATGGCTACACCTTC.